A selection of T cell receptor beta chains follows, all from one sample in a study of shared T cell receptors in the human thymus. Sequenced by immunoSEQ multiplex PCR; TCRdb stores in-frame clones only, minus some. The sample shows about 500,000 clones, roughly 74% of them seen only once. These data were also reused for a study on human thymus T cells.

What was sequenced was thymocytes. These receptors all stem from a boy in the first two years of life with a congenital heart defect. Both conserved end residues are part of each CDR3. A D gene is named only where the DNA matches it firmly. Size values are once, few and many counts, or a class for expanded clones, and some rows have none.

>TRBJ2-1|.|.|TRBV7-3
CASSLHGSSYNEQFF
TGTGCCAGCAGCTTACACGGTTCCTCCTACAATGAGCAGTTCTTC
>TRBJ1-4|.|.|TRBV27
CASSWRQAANEKLFF
TGTGCCAGCAGTTGGCGACAGGCAGCTAATGAAAAACTGTTTTTT
>TRBJ2-3|.|.|TRBV20-1
CSARGWPF
TGCAGTGCTAGGGGCTGGCCGTTT
>TRBJ1-2|.|TRBD1|TRBV28
CASSLPGQGFYGYTF
TGTGCCAGCAGCTTACCGGGACAGGGGTTCTATGGCTACACCTTC
>TRBJ2-3|.|.|TRBV7-6
CASSLSGGSMADTQYF
TGTGCCAGCAGCTTGAGCGGAGGGTCCATGGCAGATACGCAGTATTTT
>TRBJ2-1|.|.|TRBV4-1
CASSQWRGGVNEQFF
TGCGCCAGCAGCCAATGGAGGGGGGGCGTCAATGAGCAGTTCTTC
>TRBJ1-5|.|TRBD1|TRBV28
CASSPDRGLHISNQPQHF
TGTGCCAGCAGTCCTGACAGGGGCCTCCATATTAGCAATCAGCCCCAGCATTTT
>TRBJ1-5|.|.|TRBV2
CASSEAWGEGRQPQHF
TGTGCCAGCAGTGAAGCGTGGGGGGAGGGGAGGCAGCCCCAGCATTTT
>TRBJ2-3|.|TRBD2|TRBV27
CASSSRGSLPHTQYF
TGTGCCAGCAGTTCACGCGGGAGCCTTCCGCATACGCAGTATTTT
>TRBJ1-3|once|.|TRBV4-1
CASSKKGIPGPIPSGNTIYF
TGCGCCAGCAGCAAAAAGGGGATACCGGGCCCTATTCCGTCTGGAAACACCATATATTTT
>TRBJ2-1|.|TRBD2|TRBV30
CAWKPGLAGLGYNEQFF
TGTGCCTGGAAGCCGGGACTAGCGGGACTAGGGTACAATGAGCAGTTCTTC
>TRBJ2-2|.|.|TRBV6-1
CASSDRARLSTGELFF
TGTGCCAGCAGTGACCGAGCCAGGCTATCCACCGGGGAGCTGTTTTTT
>TRBJ2-5|.|.|TRBV9
CASSVDIQGHGGETQYF
TGTGCCAGCAGCGTAGACATTCAGGGGCACGGGGGGGAGACCCAGTACTTC
>TRBJ2-1|.|TRBD1|TRBV10-1
CASSDEDRGLPNEQFF
TGCGCCAGCAGTGACGAAGACAGGGGGCTCCCCAATGAGCAGTTCTTC
>TRBJ1-1|.|.|TRBV5-4
CASSLVGGEGNTEAFF
TGTGCCAGCAGCTTGGTCGGCGGGGAAGGGAACACTGAAGCTTTCTTT
>TRBJ1-4|.|.|TRBV10-3
CAISRVGSSRVEKLFF
TGTGCCATCTCCAGGGTCGGAAGCTCACGGGTTGAAAAACTGTTTTTT
>TRBJ2-7|.|.|TRBV4-1
CASSQAQIAGQFLTPYEQYF
TGCGCCAGCAGCCAAGCCCAGATCGCGGGCCAATTTTTAACGCCCTACGAGCAGTACTTC
>TRBJ2-1|.|TRBD2|TRBV5-1
CASSLVGLALRSYNEQFF
TGCGCCAGCAGCTTGGTGGGACTAGCATTACGCTCCTACAATGAGCAGTTCTTC
>TRBJ2-3|.|TRBD2|TRBV19
CASSPRLAGEGEEDTQYF
TGTGCCAGTAGTCCCCGACTAGCGGGAGAGGGGGAGGAAGATACGCAGTATTTT
>TRBJ2-5|once|.|TRBV30
CAWSVPGGKTQYF
TGTGCCTGGAGTGTACCCGGGGGTAAGACCCAGTACTTC
>TRBJ2-6|.|TRBD1|TRBV27
CASSLDRGLRGANVLTF
TGTGCCAGCAGTTTAGACAGGGGCCTTAGGGGGGCCAACGTCCTGACTTTC
>TRBJ2-7|.|TRBD2|TRBV19
CATTQTGEGLWEQYF
TGTGCCACTACCCAGACGGGGGAGGGCCTGTGGGAGCAGTACTTC
>TRBJ2-7|few|TRBD2|TRBV7-2
CASSASGRGYEQYF
TGTGCCAGCAGCGCGTCAGGGAGGGGCTACGAGCAGTACTTC
>TRBJ1-5|.|.|TRBV9
CASSARQENQPQHF
TGTGCCAGCAGCGCCCGACAGGAGAATCAGCCCCAGCATTTT
>TRBJ2-7|once|TRBD2|TRBV4-2
CASSQGVSGTSSYEQYF
TGTGCCAGCAGCCAAGGGGTCTCCGGGACTAGCTCATACGAGCAGTACTTC
>TRBJ1-1|once|TRBD1|TRBV27
CASSFLGTGREAFF
TGTGCCAGCAGTTTTCTGGGGACAGGCCGTGAAGCTTTCTTT
>TRBJ2-1|.|TRBD1|TRBV7-6
CASSLAGDSLNEQFF
TGTGCCAGCAGCTTAGCGGGGGACAGCCTCAATGAGCAGTTCTTC
>TRBJ1-2|few|.|TRBV21-1
CASSKWVLTVNYGYTF
TGTGCCAGCAGCAAATGGGTTCTCACAGTCAACTATGGCTACACCTTC
>TRBJ2-7|.|.|TRBV27
CASSLSLAATYEQYF
TGTGCCAGCAGTTTAAGTCTAGCAGCTACCTACGAGCAGTACTTC
>TRBJ2-2|.|TRBD2|TRBV11-2
CASSPGLAGPGELFF
TGTGCCAGCAGCCCCGGACTAGCGGGACCCGGGGAGCTGTTTTTT
>TRBJ2-5|.|.|TRBV7-3
CASSPRGQETQYF
TGTGCCAGCAGCCCAAGGGGCCAAGAGACCCAGTACTTC
>TRBJ1-5|.|.|TRBV4-3
CASSQDLPTAKNQPQHF
TGCGCCAGCAGCCAAGATCTACCGACAGCCAAGAATCAGCCCCAGCATTTT
>TRBJ1-1|.|TRBD1|TRBV18
CASSRDRGKNTEAFF
TGTGCCAGCTCTCGGGACAGGGGGAAGAACACTGAAGCTTTCTTT
>TRBJ2-7|.|TRBD1|TRBV4-3
CASSQDGTGGFCEQYF
TGCGCCAGCAGCCAAGATGGGACAGGGGGGTTTTGCGAGCAGTACTTC
>TRBJ2-2|.|TRBD2|TRBV4-2
CASSQVGGGTGELFF
TGTGCCAGCAGCCAAGTAGGCGGGGGAACCGGGGAGCTGTTTTTT
>TRBJ1-2|.|TRBD1|TRBV11-2
CASSLPRQGGRRGYTF
TGTGCCAGCAGCTTACCCCGACAGGGGGGTAGACGGGGCTACACCTTC
>TRBJ2-7|.|TRBD2|TRBV30
CAWSVLYRTSGVSSYEQYF
TGTGCCTGGAGTGTTCTTTACAGGACTAGCGGGGTCAGCTCCTACGAGCAGTACTTC
>TRBJ1-1|.|.|TRBV30
CAWIRHLRRQSEAFF
TGTGCCTGGATCCGACACCTTCGCAGGCAGTCTGAAGCTTTCTTT
>TRBJ2-6|.|.|TRBV5-1
CASSLKPVSGANVLTF
TGCGCCAGCAGCTTGAAACCGGTCTCTGGGGCCAACGTCCTGACTTTC
>TRBJ2-1|.|TRBD2|TRBV4-2
CASSPGTSGSSYNEQFF
TGTGCCAGCAGCCCAGGGACTAGCGGGAGCTCCTACAATGAGCAGTTCTTC
>TRBJ2-7|once|TRBD1|TRBV5-6
CASSCPGTAEQYF
TGTGCCAGCAGCTGTCCCGGGACAGCCGAGCAGTACTTC
>TRBJ2-2|.|.|TRBV5-6
CASSLDGANTGELFF
TGTGCCAGCAGCTTGGACGGAGCGAACACCGGGGAGCTGTTTTTT
>TRBJ2-1|.|TRBD2|TRBV7-3
CASSLKAGNEQFF
TGTGCCAGCAGCTTGAAAGCGGGGAATGAGCAGTTCTTC
>TRBJ2-3|.|TRBD1|TRBV5-1
CASSQDRGHTDTQYF
TGCGCCAGCAGCCAGGACAGGGGGCACACAGATACGCAGTATTTT
>TRBJ2-3|few|TRBD1|TRBV27
CASNSDRDTDTQYF
TGTGCCAGCAACTCGGACAGGGACACAGATACGCAGTATTTT
>TRBJ2-3|.|TRBD2|TRBV2
CAYRGGTDTQYF
TGTGCCTACCGGGGGGGAACAGATACGCAGTATTTT
>TRBJ1-2|.|.|TRBV7-9
CASSSNRDYGYTF
TGTGCCAGCAGCTCTAACAGGGACTATGGCTACACCTTC